Sequencing of this T cell receptor beta chain was carried out in a study of T cell responses to AZD1222 COVID-19 vaccine. Study observations and caveats: Across the whole spike, CD4 TCRs peaked at regions 160-218 and 743-854. It should be noted that donors were predominantly white British and more often female, and clonal diversity was possibly underestimated.

About this clone: Its antigen is unknown.

The germline V gene encodes CDR1 SEHNR and CDR2 FQNEAQ (reference sequence). This CDR3 is 14 amino acids long. Trimming cost V 5 bases and J 15 bases; bases outside gene matches: 14. Data came from immunoSEQ multiplex PCR; TCRdb stores just in-frame clones and leaves some out. The sample contains approximately 130,000 clones, less than 90% of which appear only once. The sample was peripheral blood, taken on day 0 of AZD1222 vaccination. The receptor was derived from an adult in good health. The V and J genes are TRBV7-9 and TRBJ1-4, with 8 bases identical to TRBD1. CDR3: CASSARSVRQGMFF. The CDR3 region has the DNA TGTGCCAGCAGCGCCAGAAGTGTACGACAGGGGATGTTTTTT. The whole variable domain, filled in from reference TRBV7-9 and TRBJ1-4, reads DTGVSQNPRHKITKRGQNVTFRCDPISEHNRLYWYRQTLGQGPEFLTYFQNEAQLEKSRLLSDRFSAERPKGSFSTLEIQRTEQGDSAMYLCASSARSVRQGMFFGSGTQLSVL.